In this sample, the clone carrying this T cell receptor (beta chain) turned up a few times. The data are from a study of patients and donors after allogeneic stem cell transplantation. A single record per CDR3 protein comes from TCRdb applying MiXCR to the RT-PCR reads. The sample shows over 350,000 distinct CDR3 sequences, more than 15% of them seen only once. The V and J ends lost 7 bases and 5 bases, in that order; junction bases with no gene match: 11. The CDR3 is 15 amino acids. Germline loops: CDR1 SEHNR, CDR2 FQNEAQ (reference sequence). Sequenced: blood, either unsorted or a sorted T cell fraction (not recorded which). The V and J genes are TRBV7-9 and TRBJ2-3; 8 nucleotides match TRBD2. This TCR came from a human donor who was either an allogeneic HSCT recipient or a stem cell or donor lymphocyte infusion donor (not recorded which). It is not recorded whose cells these are; they may come from a transplant donor. CDR3 nucleotide sequence: TGTGCCAGCACCTACGTAGCGGGACTTAGAGATACGCAGTATTTT. Protein: CASTYVAGLRDTQYF.